A single sample is the source of the 7 T cell receptor beta chains below, sequenced in a study of beta chain features in type 1 diabetes. General study points: Across all four CD4+ subsets, people with type 1 diabetes showed modestly shorter TCRB CDR3s.

The isolated RNA, all of it, was reverse transcribed, so expressed TCRB transcripts were what got sequenced. Profiling relied on immunoSEQ multiplex PCR, and the TCRdb table lists in-frame clones only, not all of them. The data contain 600,000 or so clones, around 11% of them singletons. Their specific antigens are unknown. Sequenced: naive CD4+ T cells from blood. The receptors come from a man younger than 45 with type 1 diabetes.

Written as DNA, the CDR3 is TGTGCCAGCACTCCTGGACAGGGGGCTATGGGTGAGCAGTTCTTC. Translating it yields CASTPGQGAMGEQFF. V is TRBV27 and J is TRBJ2-1, with 11 bases aligning to TRBD1. The CDR3 is made up of 15 amino acids. With V trimmed by 7 bases and J by 9 bases, 11 bases remained unmatched. The germline V gene encodes CDR1 MNHEY and CDR2 SMNVEV (reference sequence).

V is TRBV7-2 and J is TRBJ1-2; D is unclear. Germline-derived CDR1 and CDR2 are SGHTA and FQGNSA. This CDR3 comprises 14 residues. The V gene lost 0 bases and the J gene lost 8 bases, with 13 bases spanning the gap. The chain's CDR3 is CASSLAVGRDGYTF. The CDR3 DNA is TGTGCCAGCAGCTTAGCGGTGGGCCGTGACGGCTACACCTTC.

This clone has just a few counts. The chain joins TRBV5-1 to TRBJ2-1; D may match TRBD1 or TRBD2 (5 bases each). V was trimmed by 6 bases and J by 2 bases, leaving 24 bases between them. CDR1 and CDR2 (germline): SGHRS, YFSETQ. This CDR3 has 18 amino acids. The CDR3 protein is CASIGAPSGGQTYNEQFF. Written as DNA, the CDR3 is TGCGCCAGCATCGGGGCCCCGTCGGGCGGGCAGACCTACAATGAGCAGTTCTTC.

This clone was detected a few times. V usage is TRBV19 and J usage is TRBJ1-2; TRBD1 agrees at 7 bases. The J segment lost 5 bases and the V segment lost 3 bases, leaving 9 bases of the junction unmatched. CDR1 is LNHDA and CDR2 is SQIVND in the germline V gene (reference sequence). The CDR3 consists of 15 residues. The chain's CDR3 is CASSMEGGRGYGYTF. CDR3 bases: TGTGCCAGTAGTATGGAAGGGGGCCGAGGTTATGGCTACACCTTC.

V and J are TRBV5-8 and TRBJ2-5; D remains unclear. V gave up 0 bases and J gave up 0 bases, with 6 bases separating them. Germline V lookup: CDR1 SGHTS, CDR2 YDEGEE. CDR3 length: 14 amino acids. CDR3 DNA sequence: TGTGCCAGCAGCTTGGGGCGGCACCAAGAGACCCAGTACTTC. Amino acids: CASSLGRHQETQYF.

This clone was observed a few times. The rearrangement uses TRBV5-1 and TRBJ2-5; the match to TRBD2 covers 7 bases. This CDR3 has 13 residues. Germline values: CDR1 SGHRS, CDR2 YFSETQ. V lost 4 bases and J lost 0; bases outside the gene matches: 0. The CDR3 DNA follows: TGCGCCAGCAGCCGGGGGGACCAAGAGACCCAGTACTTC. This codes for CASSRGDQETQYF.

This clone was found a few times. The genes are TRBV20-1 and TRBJ2-7; D ambiguous. CDR1 and CDR2 from the germline V gene are DFQATT and SNEGSKA (reference sequence). Trimming left V 6 bases short and J 1 base short, with 7 bases between. This CDR3 is built from 11 residues. CDR3: CSAIDSYEQYF. Here the CDR3 DNA reads TGCAGTGCAATCGATTCCTACGAGCAGTACTTC.